Following are 26 T cell receptor beta chains from one sample sequenced in a study of T cells after yellow fever vaccination. One entry per CDR3 protein results from TCRdb running MiXCR on the 5' RACE reads. The sample includes 450,000 to 600,000 distinct CDR3 sequences, about 13% of them seen just once. This material consisted of PBMCs, taken on the day of the yellow fever booster vaccination. All receptors come from a man aged 25 to 45 who received the YFV17D yellow fever vaccine.

This clonotype was detected only once. V and J are TRBV20-1 and TRBJ2-1; 8 bases line up with TRBD2. The V gene end was trimmed by 1 base and the J gene end by 2 bases; junction bases not matched to a gene: 7. This CDR3 is built from 16 residues. Germline-derived CDR1 and CDR2 are DFQATT and SNEGSKA (reference sequence). CDR3 region: CSARAAGTRAYNEQFF. The CDR3 nucleotides are TGCAGTGCTAGAGCCGCCGGGACTAGAGCCTACAATGAGCAGTTCTTC.

This chain connects TRBV5-1 to TRBJ2-5, with D uncertain. Germline values: CDR1 SGHRS, CDR2 YFSETQ. The CDR3 totals 13 residues. Trimming shortened V by 0 bases and J by 4 bases, and 7 bases separated the two germline ends. The CDR3 nucleotides read TGCGCCAGCAGCTTGGAGCCCCTAGAGACCCAGTACTTC. Translated: CASSLEPLETQYF.

The chain links TRBV12-5 to TRBJ2-7; TRBD1 matches 7 bases. The CDR3 contains 16 residues. Per the germline V gene, CDR1 is LGHNT and CDR2 is FRNRAP. The V segment lost 0 bases and the J segment 2 bases; nucleotides outside the gene matches: 7. DNA for the CDR3: TGTGCTAGTGGTTTGGTCCTCGGACAGGCACCCTACGAGCAGTACTTC. It encodes CASGLVLGQAPYEQYF.

There are many counts of this clonotype. The chain has TRBV7-2 and TRBJ1-6; no definite D call. The length of the CDR3 is 15 residues. The ends were cut back, 3 bases at V and 6 bases at J, with 12 bases in the middle. Germline CDR1 and CDR2: SGHTA and FQGNSA. The CDR3 region is CASSLGVRGNSPLHF. The CDR3 nucleotides are TGTGCCAGCAGCTTGGGTGTACGGGGTAATTCACCCCTCCACTTT.

The genes are TRBV6-2 or TRBV6-3 and TRBJ2-4; 11 bases are a match to TRBD2. The J segment lost 0 bases and the V segment lost 2 bases, leaving 0 bases of the junction unmatched. The germline CDR1 and CDR2 sequences are MNHEY and SVGEGT. The CDR3 sequence is 16 residues long. CDR3: CASSYGLAGAKNIQYF. The CDR3 DNA reads as TGTGCCAGCAGTTACGGACTAGCGGGAGCCAAAAACATTCAGTACTTC.

This clonotype was detected a few times. Mismatch with germline at one junction end may stem from a read error. CDR3 nucleotides: TGCGCCAGCAGCTATTTACCGGGAGCCGAAAACATTCAGTACTTC. It encodes CASSYLPGAENIQYF. The rearrangement uses TRBV5-1 and TRBJ2-4; possible D gene TRBD2, 6 bases. The CDR3 consists of 15 residues. Germline V gives CDR1 SGHRS, CDR2 YFSETQ.

This clonotype showed up just once. The chain uses TRBV4-2 and TRBJ1-2, with D unclear. The CDR3 consists of 12 residues. Trimming left V 4 bases short and J 7 bases short, with 10 bases between. Germline lookup yields CDR1 LGHNA and CDR2 YNFKEQ. The CDR3 region has the DNA TGTGCCAGCAGCCCCGGACTATTTGGCTACACCTTC. It is translated as CASSPGLFGYTF.

The rearrangement joins TRBV20-1 to TRBJ1-6; maybe TRBD1 (6 bases). Trimming took off 0 bases at V and 7 bases at J, with 16 bases between the two ends. This CDR3 has 16 residues. CDR1 DFQATT and CDR2 SNEGSKA come from the germline V gene (reference sequence). CDR3 in amino acids: CSARDFRRQGNSPLHF. The CDR3 DNA reads TGCAGTGCTAGAGATTTTCGCCGGCAGGGGAATTCACCCCTCCACTTT.

This clonotype was recorded a few times. The V call is TRBV28, the J call TRBJ1-1, with a possible D match to TRBD1 (5 bases). The CDR3 covers 13 residues. Germline lookup yields CDR1 MDHEN and CDR2 SYDVKM. V was shortened by 6 bases and J by 8 bases, with 16 bases between the two germline ends. The CDR3 DNA sequence: TGTGCCAGCAGACCCCCAGGGACCACGGAAGCTTTCTTT. Its translation is CASRPPGTTEAFF.

The table lists this clonotype with many counts. The rearrangement joins TRBV10-3 to TRBJ2-5; D may be TRBD2 (6 bases). The V end was cut by 3 bases, the J end by 5 bases, with 13 bases between. Germline-derived CDR1 and CDR2 are ENHRY and SYGVKD. This CDR3 region has 14 residues. The CDR3 nucleotides read TGTGCCATCAGTGATATGTTGGGGGGTGAGACCCAGTACTTC. This codes for CAISDMLGGETQYF.

The V and J genes are TRBV12-3 or TRBV12-4 and TRBJ1-5; 9 positions match TRBD1. With V trimmed by 3 bases and J by 9 bases, 12 bases remained unmatched. CDR3 size: 16 residues. CDR3: CASSFYRGQGLGPQHF. In DNA form, the CDR3 reads TGTGCCAGCAGTTTTTATAGGGGACAGGGTTTGGGGCCCCAGCATTTT.

This clonotype occurred many times. The J gene is TRBJ2-2, the V gene TRBV7-8; D not resolved. Germline loops: CDR1 SGHVS, CDR2 FQNEAQ. CDR3 size: 12 residues. V lost 6 bases to trimming and J lost 2 bases, with 4 bases between them. CDR3 in DNA: TGTGCCAGCAGACATAACACCGGGGAGCTGTTTTTT. Translated: CASRHNTGELFF.

Ten or more counts support this clonotype. J is TRBJ2-1 and V is TRBV6-2 or TRBV6-3; D ambiguous. This CDR3 has 12 amino acids. The V end lost 6 bases, the J end lost 7 bases, and 10 bases lay between the germline ends. Per germline, CDR1 MNHEY and CDR2 SVGEGT. DNA of the CDR3: TGTGCCAGCAGCAATGCAAGGAATGAGCAGTTCTTC. Encoded protein: CASSNARNEQFF.

This clonotype was observed a handful of times. The chain recombines TRBV2 with TRBJ2-5; D not resolved. From germline, CDR1 is SNHLY and CDR2 FYNNEI. With 0 bases removed from V and 2 bases from J, the gap between germline ends came to 7 bases. The CDR3 contains 14 residues. The CDR3 coding sequence is TGTGCCAGCAGTGAAGCGACGTATCAAGAGACCCAGTACTTC. As protein: CASSEATYQETQYF.

There are a few counts of this clonotype. This chain uses TRBV10-1 with TRBJ2-3; the match to TRBD1 covers 7 bases. Germline V gene data show CDR1 as WNHNN and CDR2 as SYGVQD (reference sequence). This CDR3 is 12 amino acids long. V shed 10 bases, J shed 5 bases, and the junction held 6 bases outside the gene matches. The CDR3 reads CATDTGVDTQYF. The CDR3 DNA reads TGCGCCACCGATACAGGGGTAGATACGCAGTATTTT.

The V and J genes are TRBV28 and TRBJ2-7, with D uncertain. Germline CDR1 reads MDHEN; CDR2 reads SYDVKM. The ends were cut back, 4 bases at V and 1 base at J, with 14 bases in the middle. The CDR3 is 15 residues long. The CDR3: CASSWTSRGSYEQYF. CDR3 sequence (DNA): TGTGCCAGCAGTTGGACGTCGCGTGGATCCTACGAGCAGTACTTC.

The chain uses TRBV6-5 and TRBJ1-3; 9 bases match TRBD1. V lost 8 bases to trimming and J lost 4 bases; unmatched junction nucleotides: 12. The CDR3 totals 16 residues. CDR1 is MNHEY and CDR2 is SVGAGI in the germline V gene. The CDR3 DNA reads TGTGCCAGCGCCTACCGAGGACAGGGGACGGGAAACACCATATATTTT. Amino acids: CASAYRGQGTGNTIYF.

This clonotype was picked up a small number of times. This sequence joins TRBV20-1 and TRBJ2-7; 10 bases fit TRBD1. CDR1 DFQATT and CDR2 SNEGSKA come from the germline V gene (reference sequence). The V gene end was trimmed by 5 bases and the J gene end by 2 bases; junction bases not matched to a gene: 6. The length of the CDR3 is 14 residues. CDR3 loop: CSAPPGTGAYEQYF. The CDR3 DNA sequence: TGCAGTGCTCCACCCGGGACAGGGGCCTACGAGCAGTACTTC.

The chain joins TRBV12-5 to TRBJ2-7; no reliable D call. The CDR3 consists of 12 residues. The V gene lost 1 base and the J gene lost 4 bases, with 5 bases spanning the gap. The germline V gene has CDR1 LGHNT and CDR2 FRNRAP. CDR3 loop: CASGLDIYEQYF. In DNA, the CDR3 is TGTGCTAGTGGTTTGGACATATACGAGCAGTACTTC. The full variable domain, rest sourced from reference TRBV12-5 and TRBJ2-7, is DARVTQTPRHKVTEMGQEVTMRCQPILGHNTVFWYRQTMMQGLELLAYFRNRAPLDDSGMPKDRFSAEMPDATLATLKIQPSEPRDSAVYFCASGLDIYEQYFGPGTRLTVT.

This clonotype was counted only a few times. This chain links TRBV12-3 or TRBV12-4 with TRBJ2-5, with TRBD1 matching 9 bases. This CDR3 is 15 amino acids long. After removal of 6 bases from V and 4 bases from J, the junction contained 9 bases not matched to a gene. The CDR3 region is CASSRTTGGVETQYF. The CDR3 nucleotides are TGTGCCAGCAGCCGAACGACAGGGGGGGTAGAGACCCAGTACTTC.

CDR3 amino acids: CASSSPYSNEQYF. The CDR3 DNA reads TGTGCCAGCAGCTCGCCTTACTCTAACGAGCAGTACTTC. This chain links TRBV7-9 with TRBJ2-7; unclear D gene. The CDR3 is 13 residues long. Trimming removed 4 bases at V and 5 bases at J, with 12 bases between. Germline V gene data show CDR1 as SEHNR and CDR2 as FQNEAQ (reference sequence).

This clonotype has more than one count but fewer than ten. This chain uses TRBV4-3 with TRBJ2-5, with no clear D. Trimming shortened V by 0 bases and J by 3 bases, and 8 bases separated the two germline ends. The CDR3 totals 14 residues. Germline values: CDR1 LGHNA, CDR2 YSLEER. CDR3 sequence: CASSQDLRKETQYF. CDR3 coding DNA: TGCGCCAGCAGCCAAGATCTTCGCAAAGAGACCCAGTACTTC.

This clonotype was counted between two and nine times. J is TRBJ2-1 and V is TRBV28, with a possible D match to TRBD2 (5 bases). CDR3 length: 15 amino acids. V lost 0 bases to trimming and J lost 9 bases, with 15 bases between them. Germline V gives CDR1 MDHEN, CDR2 SYDVKM. The CDR3, as DNA: TGTGCCAGCAGTTTATGGGCAAATGGTGGAGGTGAGCAGTTCTTC. Its translation is CASSLWANGGGEQFF.

The gene calls are TRBV7-9 and TRBJ2-7; no definite D call. The CDR3 totals 15 residues. Between the trimmed V and J ends, which lost 4 bases and 0 bases, there was a span of 13 bases. CDR1 is SEHNR, CDR2 FQNEAQ, per germline (reference sequence). The CDR3 loop is CASSSPQFSSYEQYF. The CDR3 DNA reads as TGTGCCAGCAGCTCGCCCCAGTTCTCCTCCTACGAGCAGTACTTC.

This clonotype occurred a few times. The CDR3: CSARDPGETQYF. The CDR3 nucleotides are TGCAGCGCGAGAGACCCTGGGGAGACCCAGTACTTC. The chain uses TRBV29-1 and TRBJ2-5; no clear D. CDR3 length: 12 amino acids. From germline, CDR1 is SQVTM and CDR2 ANQGSEA. V dropped 7 bases and J dropped 5 bases, with 14 bases sitting between them.

The V gene is TRBV15, the J gene TRBJ2-1; possible D gene TRBD1, 6 bases. The ends were cut back, 0 bases at V and 5 bases at J, with 11 bases in the middle. The CDR3 covers 15 residues. The germline CDR1 and CDR2 sequences are LNHNV and YYDKDF (reference sequence). The CDR3 bases are TGTGCCACCAGCAGAGATTTCGGGACACACAATGAGCAGTTCTTC. It translates to CATSRDFGTHNEQFF. Supplemented by reference TRBV15 and TRBJ2-1, the full variable domain reads DAMVIQNPRYQVTQFGKPVTLSCSQTLNHNVMYWYQQKSSQAPKLLFHYYDKDFNNEADTPDNFQSRRPNTSFCFLDIRSPGLGDTAMYLCATSRDFGTHNEQFFGPGTRLTVL.